This passage covers 6 T cell receptor beta chains from one sample sequenced in a study of blood T cell repertoires in COVID-19 (dated by TCRdb to about 2020). Libraries came from the immunoSEQ multiplex PCR assay. As stored in TCRdb, this immuneACCESS dataset retains in-frame rearrangements with V and J assigned. A fraction of the clones does not appear; measured against another copy, unresolved V genes explain less than half of the discrepancy, and the remainder lacks a known reason. Within this sample are roughly 200,000 clones, with roughly four fifths of them counted one time only. The ten largest clones take up approximately 8% of the sample. The sequenced sample was peripheral blood. These receptors were collected from a woman of 80 years or more with COVID-19, enrolled during active disease.

This clone has ten or more counts. This rearrangement joins TRBV11-2 to TRBJ2-2; 7 nucleotides match TRBD2. In germline, CDR1 is SGHAT, CDR2 FQNNGV. J was trimmed by 2 bases and V by 1 base; bases with no gene match: 4. The CDR3 is 16 residues long. Here the CDR3 DNA reads TGTGCCAGCAGCTTAGGGACTAGACTCAACACCGGGGAGCTGTTTTTT. Its protein is CASSLGTRLNTGELFF. Variable domain in full (rest from reference TRBV11-2 and TRBJ2-2): EAGVAQSPRYKIIEKRQSVAFWCNPISGHATLYWYQQILGQGPKLLIQFQNNGVVDDSQLPKDRFSAERLKGVDSTLKIQPAKLEDSAVYLCASSLGTRLNTGELFFGEGSRLTVL.

The chain combines TRBV21-1 with TRBJ2-2; the DNA was not compared with TRBD2, the D call given in the table. TRBV21-1 is a listed pseudogene. This CDR3 is built from 14 residues. The CDR3 loop reads CASSLEITAGELFF. Written as DNA, the CDR3 is TGTGCCAGCAGCCTAGAGATTACGGCCGGGGAGCTGTTTTTT.

The rearrangement links TRBV7-9 to TRBJ1-4; TRBD1 matches at 8 bases. V was pared by 3 bases and J by 7 bases, with 7 bases of the junction left unmatched. CDR3 length: 15 amino acids. Germline CDR1 is SEHNR and CDR2 is FQNEAQ (reference sequence). CDR3 nucleotide sequence: TGTGCCAGCAGCTTCCGGGCGACAGGGGTTGAAAAACTGTTTTTT. It translates to CASSFRATGVEKLFF. Supplemented by reference TRBV7-9 and TRBJ1-4, the full variable domain reads DTGVSQNPRHKITKRGQNVTFRCDPISEHNRLYWYRQTLGQGPEFLTYFQNEAQLEKSRLLSDRFSAERPKGSFSTLEIQRTEQGDSAMYLCASSFRATGVEKLFFGSGTQLSVL.

The gene calls are TRBV19 and TRBJ1-5, with D possibly TRBD1 on 5 matching bases. The CDR3 loop spans 14 amino acids. Germline V gene lookup returns CDR1 LNHDA and CDR2 SQIVND (reference sequence). Trimming shortened V by 3 bases and J by 5 bases, and 11 bases separated the two germline ends. This CDR3 reads CASSIRVQDQPQHF. DNA for the CDR3: TGTGCCAGTAGTATCAGGGTTCAGGATCAGCCCCAGCATTTT.

This clone was counted a single time. The chain is built from TRBV4-1 and TRBJ1-2; 7 positions match TRBD1. CDR1 and CDR2 (germline): MGHRA, YSYEKL. The J segment lost 4 bases and the V segment lost 2 bases, leaving 4 bases of the junction unmatched. The CDR3 loop spans 14 amino acids. The chain's CDR3 is CASSQPSGGYGYTF. CDR3 nucleotide sequence: TGCGCCAGCAGCCAACCCTCAGGGGGCTATGGCTACACCTTC.

This clone was observed a handful of times. This sequence joins TRBV5-4 and TRBJ2-7; 11 nucleotides agree with TRBD1. Germline V lookup: CDR1 SGHNT, CDR2 YYREEE (reference sequence). The CDR3 has 14 amino acids. V dropped 4 bases and J dropped 6; count of bases not matched to a gene: 6. CDR3 in amino acids: CASSLGTGGREQYF. The DNA for the CDR3 is TGTGCCAGCAGCCTGGGGACAGGGGGTCGCGAGCAGTACTTC.